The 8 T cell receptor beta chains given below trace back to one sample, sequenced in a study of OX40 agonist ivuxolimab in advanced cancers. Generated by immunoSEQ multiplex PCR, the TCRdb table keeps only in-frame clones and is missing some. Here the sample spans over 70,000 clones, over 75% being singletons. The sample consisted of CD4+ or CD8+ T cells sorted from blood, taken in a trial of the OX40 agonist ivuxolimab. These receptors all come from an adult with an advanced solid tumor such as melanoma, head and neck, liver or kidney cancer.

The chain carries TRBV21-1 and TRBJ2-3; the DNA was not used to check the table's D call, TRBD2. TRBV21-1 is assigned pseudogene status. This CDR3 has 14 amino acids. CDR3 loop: CASSKFGGTDTQYF. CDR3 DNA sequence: TGTGCCAGCAGCAAATTCGGGGGCACAGATACGCAGTATTTT.

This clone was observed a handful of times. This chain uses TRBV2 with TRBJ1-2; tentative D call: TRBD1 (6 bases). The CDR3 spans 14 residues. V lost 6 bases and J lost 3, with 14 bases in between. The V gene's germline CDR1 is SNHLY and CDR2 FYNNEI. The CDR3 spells CASRQGTLDYGYTF. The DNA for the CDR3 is TGTGCCAGCAGACAAGGGACACTAGACTATGGCTACACCTTC. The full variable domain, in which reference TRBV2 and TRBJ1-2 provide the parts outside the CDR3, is EPEVTQTPSHQVTQMGQEVILRCVPISNHLYFYWYRQILGQKVEFLVSFYNNEISEKSEIFDDQFSVERPDGSNFTLKIRSTKLEDSAMYFCASRQGTLDYGYTFGSGTRLTVV.

The CDR3 is CASSLGTSGTDTQYF. CDR3 nucleotides: TGTGCCAGCAGCTTGGGGACTAGCGGAACAGATACGCAGTATTTT. The V gene is TRBV5-6, the J gene TRBJ2-3; 10 bases align to TRBD2. The CDR3 loop spans 15 amino acids. The germline V gene encodes CDR1 SGHDT and CDR2 YYEEEE. V was pared by 0 bases and J by 3 bases, with 1 base of the junction left unmatched.

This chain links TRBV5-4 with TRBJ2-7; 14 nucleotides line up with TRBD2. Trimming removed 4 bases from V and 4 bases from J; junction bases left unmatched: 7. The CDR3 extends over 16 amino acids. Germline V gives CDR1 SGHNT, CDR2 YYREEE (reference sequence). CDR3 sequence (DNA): TGTGCCAGCAGCCCCGGGACTAGCGGGGGCCAATACGAGCAGTACTTC. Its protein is CASSPGTSGGQYEQYF.

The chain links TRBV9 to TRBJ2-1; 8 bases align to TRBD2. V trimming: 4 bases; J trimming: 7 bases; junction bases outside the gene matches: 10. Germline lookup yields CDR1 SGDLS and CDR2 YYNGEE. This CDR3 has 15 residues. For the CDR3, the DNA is TGTGCCAGCAGCCCACCTGACGGGGGGGCAAATGAGCAGTTCTTC. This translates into CASSPPDGGANEQFF.

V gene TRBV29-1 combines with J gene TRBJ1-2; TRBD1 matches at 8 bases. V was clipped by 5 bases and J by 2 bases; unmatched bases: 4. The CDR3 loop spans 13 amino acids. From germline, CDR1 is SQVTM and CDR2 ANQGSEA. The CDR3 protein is CSVSGTGNYGYTF. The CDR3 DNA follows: TGCAGCGTTTCCGGGACAGGAAACTATGGCTACACCTTC.

CDR3 sequence: CASSQGVGTALATEAFF. CDR3 in DNA: TGTGCCAGCAGCCAAGGCGTTGGGACAGCCCTTGCCACTGAAGCTTTCTTT. This sequence joins TRBV4-2 and TRBJ1-1, with 7 bases aligning to TRBD1. V lost 1 base, J lost 4 bases, and 12 bases stayed unmatched. The CDR3 runs to 17 residues. Per the germline V gene, CDR1 is LGHNA and CDR2 is YNFKEQ.

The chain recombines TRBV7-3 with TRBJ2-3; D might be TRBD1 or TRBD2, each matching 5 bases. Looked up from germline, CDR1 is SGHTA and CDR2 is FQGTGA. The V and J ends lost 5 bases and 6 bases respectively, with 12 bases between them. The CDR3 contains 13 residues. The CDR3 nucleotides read TGTGCCAGCAGCCGGGACCACAGGGATACGCAGTATTTT. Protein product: CASSRDHRDTQYF.